The 21 T cell receptor beta chains in this list originate from one sample, sequenced in a study of blood T cell repertoires in COVID-19. Assay: immunoSEQ multiplex PCR; the TCRdb copy retains only in-frame clones and omits some. The top ten hold roughly 0.69% of the sample, which has around 230,000 clones, roughly nine tenths seen once. The sample comprised peripheral blood. The receptors shown here come from a man aged 35 to 55 with acute or convalescent COVID-19.

The chain employs TRBV4-3 and TRBJ2-7, with 10 bases identical to TRBD2. V shed 0 bases, J shed 5 bases, and the junction held 4 bases outside the gene matches. CDR1 is LGHNA, CDR2 YSLEER, per germline. The CDR3 runs 15 residues. CDR3 sequence reads: CASSQEPGLANEQYF. In nucleotides, the CDR3 is TGCGCCAGCAGCCAAGAACCGGGACTAGCGAACGAGCAGTACTTC.

The chain combines TRBV2 with TRBJ1-5, with D possibly matching TRBD1 (5 bases). CDR3 length: 14 residues. Germline CDR1 is SNHLY and CDR2 is FYNNEI. V shed 6 bases and J shed 5 bases, with 14 bases lying between them. CDR3 sequence: CASSLDSFYQPQHF. CDR3 DNA sequence: TGTGCCAGCAGCCTAGACAGTTTTTATCAGCCCCAGCATTTT.

The J gene is TRBJ1-3, the V gene TRBV5-1; the D is unclear. Trimming left V 4 bases short and J 0 bases short, with 14 bases between. Germline lookup yields CDR1 SGHRS and CDR2 YFSETQ. This CDR3 region has 16 residues. The CDR3, as DNA: TGCGCCAGCAGCCCGACTAGTGGCTTCTCTGGAAACACCATATATTTT. Encoded protein: CASSPTSGFSGNTIYF.

The chain joins TRBV27 to TRBJ2-7; 12 nucleotides match TRBD2. Germline V gene data show CDR1 as MNHEY and CDR2 as SMNVEV (reference sequence). The CDR3 has 14 residues. V gave up 2 bases and J gave up 5 bases; unmatched junction bases: 1. The CDR3 nucleotides are TGTGCCAGCAGTTTACTAGCGGGAGGGGACGAGCAGTACTTC. Translated, it gives CASSLLAGGDEQYF.

The CDR3 here is CSGTSGNAYEQYF. CDR3 nucleotides: TGCAGCGGGACTAGCGGGAATGCCTACGAGCAGTACTTC. The genes are TRBV29-1 and TRBJ2-7, with 12 bases fitting TRBD2. The trim removed 7 bases at V and 2 bases at J, leaving 3 bases unmatched. The CDR3 extends over 13 amino acids. Germline V gene lookup returns CDR1 SQVTM and CDR2 ANQGSEA.

In DNA form, the CDR3 reads TGTGCCAGCAGCTTGGGGGACAGCAGCTCCTATAATTCACCCCTCCACTTT. It specifies CASSLGDSSSYNSPLHF. J is TRBJ1-6 and V is TRBV5-5; 7 positions agree with TRBD1. V was clipped by 0 bases and J by 0 bases; unmatched bases: 3. There are 17 residues in the CDR3. Per the germline V gene, CDR1 is SGHKS and CDR2 is YYEKEE (reference sequence). Complete variable domain (other parts from reference TRBV5-5 and TRBJ1-6): DAGVTQSPTHLIKTRGQQVTLRCSPISGHKSVSWYQQVLGQGPQFIFQYYEKEERGRGNFPDRFSARQFPNYSSELNVNALLLGDSALYLCASSLGDSSSYNSPLHFGNGTRLTVT.

The J gene is TRBJ2-3, the V gene TRBV6-5, with D perhaps TRBD1 (5 bases). The CDR3 is made up of 15 amino acids. The germline CDR1 and CDR2 sequences are MNHEY and SVGAGI. V lost 6 bases to trimming and J lost 7 bases, with 20 bases between them. CDR3 in DNA: TGTGCCAGCAGCCTCCGCGAAAGGGGAAAAAATACGCAGTATTTT. Translated, it gives CASSLRERGKNTQYF.

This clone has just a few counts. The genes are TRBV19 and TRBJ1-2; D is undetermined. The CDR3 is 10 amino acids. Germline-derived CDR1 and CDR2 are LNHDA and SQIVND (reference sequence). The germline V and J ends were trimmed by 3 bases and 8 bases, with 4 bases remaining between them. This chain's CDR3 is CASSIAGYTF. The CDR3 region has the DNA TGTGCCAGTAGTATCGCGGGCTACACCTTC.

This clone was seen repeatedly, ten times or more. This rearrangement joins TRBV7-6 to TRBJ2-7, with D unclear. This CDR3 has 13 residues. Per the germline V gene, CDR1 is SGHVS and CDR2 is FNYEAQ. The germline V and J ends were trimmed by 5 bases and 7 bases, with 15 bases remaining between them. As DNA, the CDR3 is TGTGCCAGCAGCCCCCGGATCCTCGGGGAGCAGTACTTC. Translating gives CASSPRILGEQYF. The full variable domain, its missing parts supplied by reference TRBV7-6 and TRBJ2-7, is GAGVSQSPRYKVTKRGQDVALRCDPISGHVSLYWYRQALGQGPEFLTYFNYEAQQDKSGLPNDRFSAERPEGSISTLTIQRTEQRDSAMYRCASSPRILGEQYFGPGTRLTVT.

This clone was counted a single time. The chain has TRBV30 and TRBJ2-7; 7 bases map to TRBD1. J gave up 7 bases and V 0 bases, and 9 bases lay outside the gene matches. The CDR3 contains 14 residues. Germline CDR1 is GTSNPN and CDR2 is SVGIG (reference sequence). The CDR3 reads CAWSVHRGLGEQYF. The CDR3 DNA is TGTGCCTGGAGTGTACATAGGGGGCTGGGGGAGCAGTACTTC.

This chain links TRBV7-6 with TRBJ2-3; D is perhaps TRBD1 (6 bases). Germline V gene sequence: CDR1 SGHVS, CDR2 FNYEAQ. Trimming shortened V by 3 bases and J by 4 bases, and 11 bases separated the two germline ends. There are 14 residues in the CDR3. CDR3 DNA sequence: TGTGCCAGCAGCTTGGGTGGGGGCCCAGATACGCAGTATTTT. Residues: CASSLGGGPDTQYF.

This clone was counted a few times. The chain has TRBV28 and TRBJ1-6, with D possibly being TRBD1 (5 bases). Germline V gives CDR1 MDHEN, CDR2 SYDVKM. V lost 6 bases, J lost 1 base, and 10 bases lay in between. CDR3 length equals 15 residues. CDR3 sequence: CASRLGGSYNSPLHF. CDR3 nucleotide sequence: TGTGCCAGCAGACTGGGGGGGTCCTATAATTCACCCCTCCACTTT.

V is TRBV19 and J is TRBJ2-7; TRBD1 agrees at 9 bases. The germline gives CDR1 LNHDA, CDR2 SQIVND (reference sequence). The CDR3 contains 15 residues. Trimming at V came to 6 bases and at J to 7 bases, leaving 13 bases not matched to a gene. CDR3 region: CASRETGQGLREQYF. CDR3 bases: TGTGCCAGTAGGGAAACGGGACAGGGCCTGAGGGAGCAGTACTTC.

This clone came up once. V usage is TRBV6-5 and J usage is TRBJ1-5; TRBD1 matches at 8 bases. The CDR3 consists of 15 residues. Unmatched junction bases numbered 6, after V lost 6 bases and J lost 2 bases. CDR1 and CDR2 (germline): MNHEY, SVGAGI. CDR3: CASRPQGGGNQPQHF. As DNA, the CDR3 is TGTGCCAGCAGACCACAGGGGGGTGGCAATCAGCCCCAGCATTTT.

There are a few counts of this clone. The chain carries TRBV7-6 and TRBJ2-1; D possibly corresponds to TRBD2 (6 bases). Germline V gene sequence: CDR1 SGHVS, CDR2 FNYEAQ. This CDR3 contains 15 residues. V was shortened by 1 base and J by 4 bases, with 11 bases between the two germline ends. The CDR3 reads CASSLDSGPYNEQFF. Written as DNA, the CDR3 is TGTGCCAGCAGCTTAGACAGCGGGCCTTACAATGAGCAGTTCTTC. Based on the CDR3 plus reference TRBV7-6 and TRBJ2-1, the full variable domain is GAGVSQSPRYKVTKRGQDVALRCDPISGHVSLYWYRQALGQGPEFLTYFNYEAQQDKSGLPNDRFSAERPEGSISTLTIQRTEQRDSAMYRCASSLDSGPYNEQFFGPGTRLTVL.

DNA of the CDR3: TGTGCCAGCAATCCCGTCCGGGAGACCCAGTACTTC. Residues: CASNPVRETQYF. The chain has TRBV6-5 and TRBJ2-5; D unresolved. CDR3 length: 12 amino acids. The germline V and J ends were trimmed by 7 bases and 5 bases, with 11 bases remaining between them. Germline V lookup: CDR1 MNHEY, CDR2 SVGAGI.

The chain joins TRBV27 to TRBJ2-6, with a tentative D call TRBD2 (6 bases). The CDR3 is 17 residues long. Germline loops: CDR1 MNHEY, CDR2 SMNVEV (reference sequence). Between the trimmed V and J ends, which lost 4 bases and 1 base, there was a span of 14 bases. The CDR3: CASSWRAARSGANVLTF. The CDR3, as DNA: TGTGCCAGCAGTTGGAGGGCCGCCAGATCTGGGGCCAACGTCCTGACTTTC.

This rearrangement joins TRBV3-1 (or the pseudogene TRBV3-2) to TRBJ2-3; TRBD2 agrees at 12 bases. CDR1 and CDR2 (germline): LGHDT, YNNKEL (reference sequence). V gave up 0 bases and J gave up 6 bases; unmatched junction bases: 19. This CDR3 comprises 21 residues. The DNA for the CDR3 is TGTGCCAGCAGCCAAGAACCTCCCGGGCTAGCGGGAGGGCCTTACCGGGATACGCAGTATTTT. Protein sequence: CASSQEPPGLAGGPYRDTQYF.

The chain uses TRBV6-2 or TRBV6-3 and TRBJ2-7; 8 bases agree with TRBD2. Germline V lookup: CDR1 MNHEY, CDR2 SVGEGT. V was pared by 2 bases and J by 4 bases, with 16 bases of the junction left unmatched. This CDR3 region has 18 residues. CDR3 nucleotides: TGTGCCAGCAGTTACCCCTTGGGAGCGGGGGCTAGTCGGTACGAGCAGTACTTC. It encodes CASSYPLGAGASRYEQYF.

The V gene is TRBV28, the J gene TRBJ2-1; D remains ambiguous. Between the trimmed V and J ends, which lost 2 bases and 9 bases, there was a span of 5 bases. The CDR3 covers 11 residues. Per the germline V gene, CDR1 is MDHEN and CDR2 is SYDVKM. DNA of the CDR3: TGTGCCAGCAGTTTAATCGGTGAGCAGTTCTTC. It translates to CASSLIGEQFF.

The chain links TRBV7-9 to TRBJ1-2, with 8 bases fitting TRBD1. The germline gives CDR1 SEHNR, CDR2 FQNEAQ (reference sequence). The CDR3 contains 12 residues. V lost 6 bases, J lost 7 bases, and 4 bases stayed unmatched. Here the CDR3 DNA reads TGTGCCAGCAGATACGACAGGGGTGGCTACACCTTC. It specifies CASRYDRGGYTF.